Below, one T cell receptor beta chain is given with its context. Its antigen is undetermined. Germline CDR1 MGHRA, CDR2 YSYEKL. This CDR3 region has 16 residues. V lost 4 bases to trimming and J lost 1 base, with 16 bases between them. This sample was included in a study of cytomegalovirus exposure and HLA in healthy donors. Study-level findings and limits: TCR beta sequences reportedly predicted most subjects' HLA-A and HLA-B alleles accurately.

Primers: 60 Vbeta forward and 13 Jbeta reverse. Sequencing was performed with immunoSEQ multiplex PCR; in TCRdb, only in-frame clones are kept and a portion is missing. Among about 160,000 clones listed, over 75% were seen once. Material for sequencing was PBMCs. This sequence joins TRBV4-1 and TRBJ1-1, with D maybe TRBD1 (5 bases). The TCR was taken from a woman between 50 and 59 years old in good health and CMV-seropositive. CDR3 nucleotides: TGCGCCAGCAGCCCTAAAAGGTGGGGCGAGAACACTGAAGCTTTCTTT. This sequence encodes CASSPKRWGENTEAFF.